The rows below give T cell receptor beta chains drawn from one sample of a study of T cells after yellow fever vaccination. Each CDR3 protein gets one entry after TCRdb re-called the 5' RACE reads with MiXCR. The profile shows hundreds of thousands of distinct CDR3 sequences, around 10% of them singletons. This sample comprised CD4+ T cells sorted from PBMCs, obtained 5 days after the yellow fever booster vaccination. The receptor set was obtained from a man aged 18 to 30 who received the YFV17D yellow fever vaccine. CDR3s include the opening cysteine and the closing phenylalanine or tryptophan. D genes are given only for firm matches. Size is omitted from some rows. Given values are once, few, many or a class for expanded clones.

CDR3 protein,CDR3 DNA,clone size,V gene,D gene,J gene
CASSLRETETQYF,TGTGCCAGCTCACTCCGGGAAACTGAGACCCAGTACTTC,few,TRBV18,-,TRBJ2-5
CSASSKNRENYGYTF,TGCAGTGCTTCCTCCAAGAACAGGGAAAACTATGGCTACACCTTC,-,TRBV20-1,-,TRBJ1-2
CSARDHQGTGRVYGYTF,TGCAGTGCTAGAGATCATCAAGGGACAGGGCGGGTTTATGGCTACACCTTC,-,TRBV20-1,TRBD1,TRBJ1-2
CASSLVSGFGDSPLHF,TGTGCCAGCAGCTTGGTTTCGGGGTTCGGGGATTCACCCCTCCACTTT,few,TRBV5-4,-,TRBJ1-6
CSAQTGGNYNEQFF,TGCAGTGCTCAGACAGGGGGTAACTACAATGAGCAGTTCTTC,many,TRBV20-1,TRBD1,TRBJ2-1
CSVVWAGGSTVTQYF,TGCAGCGTTGTTTGGGCGGGGGGTTCCACAGTTACGCAGTATTTT,-,TRBV29-1,TRBD2,TRBJ2-3
CASSLFTRTGTGATNEQFF,TGTGCCAGCAGTTTATTCACAAGAACCGGGACAGGTGCAACCAATGAGCAGTTCTTC,-,TRBV27,TRBD1,TRBJ2-1
CASSLGIEQYF,TGTGCCAGCAGCTTAGGTATAGAGCAGTACTTC,-,TRBV7-9,-,TRBJ2-7
CATSDQNLPGTQYF,TGTGCCACCAGTGACCAGAATCTCCCTGGTACGCAGTATTTT,-,TRBV24-1,-,TRBJ2-3
CASRPLAGRYTGELFF,TGTGCCAGCAGGCCCCTGGCGGGGCGCTACACCGGGGAGCTGTTTTTT,few,TRBV6-1,-,TRBJ2-2
CARSRVAGAEQFF,TGTGCCAGGAGTCGAGTAGCGGGGGCTGAGCAGTTCTTC,-,TRBV2,TRBD2,TRBJ2-1
CASGGGLDEQYF,TGTGCCAGCGGGGGGGGGCTAGACGAGCAGTACTTC,many,TRBV7-8,-,TRBJ2-7
CASSLGGFAETQYF,TGTGCCAGCAGCTTAGGGGGGTTTGCGGAGACCCAGTACTTC,-,TRBV7-3,-,TRBJ2-5
CASSESLGSNQPQHF,TGTGCCAGCAGTGAATCGCTGGGAAGCAATCAGCCCCAGCATTTT,few,TRBV25-1,-,TRBJ1-5
CASGARLGNTIYF,TGCGCCAGCGGTGCCAGGTTGGGAAACACCATATATTTT,few,TRBV4-3,-,TRBJ1-3
CASSVAGRGPETQYF,TGCGCCAGCAGCGTGGCGGGTCGGGGCCCCGAGACCCAGTACTTC,-,TRBV5-1,-,TRBJ2-5
CASSPSPLAGGGWRTGELFF,TGTGCCAGCAGCCCCTCCCCACTAGCGGGGGGAGGTTGGAGGACCGGGGAGCTGTTTTTT,many,TRBV9,TRBD2,TRBJ2-2
CASSPTSGDYNEQFF,TGTGCCAGCAGCCCGACTAGCGGTGACTACAATGAGCAGTTCTTC,-,TRBV7-3,TRBD2,TRBJ2-1
CASSISGTSGAETQYF,TGTGCCAGTAGTATATCCGGGACTAGCGGGGCCGAGACCCAGTACTTC,-,TRBV19,TRBD2,TRBJ2-5
CASSPLGGHDYGYTF,TGCGCCAGCAGCCCCCTGGGGGGGCATGACTATGGCTACACCTTC,many,TRBV4-3,-,TRBJ1-2
CASGQGHGYTF,TGTGCCAGCGGACAGGGTCATGGCTACACCTTC,many,TRBV6-5,TRBD1,TRBJ1-2
CASSSGPGQGFGYTF,TGCGCCAGCAGCTCTGGGCCGGGACAGGGATTTGGCTACACCTTC,-,TRBV5-1,TRBD1,TRBJ1-2
CASRFSWDTEAFF,TGTGCCAGCAGGTTCTCGTGGGACACTGAAGCTTTCTTT,-,TRBV7-3,-,TRBJ1-1
CSARGEVGVSGIQYF,TGCAGTGCTCGGGGCGAAGTAGGGGTTTCTGGCATTCAGTACTTC,few,TRBV20-1,-,TRBJ2-4
CASSSRPGVNIQYF,TGTGCCAGCTCATCTCGACCGGGGGTAAACATTCAGTACTTC,-,TRBV18,-,TRBJ2-4
CSARQGVVTEAFF,TGCAGTGCTAGACAGGGGGTTGTCACTGAAGCTTTCTTT,few,TRBV20-1,TRBD1,TRBJ1-1
CASSPGTWDSPLHF,TGTGCCAGCAGCCCCGGGACCTGGGATTCACCCCTCCACTTT,many,TRBV5-5,-,TRBJ1-6
CASSSGGGNSPLHF,TGTGCCAGCAGCTCGGGTGGAGGTAATTCACCCCTCCACTTT,few,TRBV7-8,-,TRBJ1-6
CASSQDGAQPQHF,TGTGCCAGCAGCCAGGACGGCGCTCAGCCCCAGCATTTT,many,TRBV7-9,-,TRBJ1-5
CSATQGGYGETQYF,TGCAGTGCTACGCAGGGGGGATATGGGGAGACCCAGTACTTC,few,TRBV20-1,-,TRBJ2-5